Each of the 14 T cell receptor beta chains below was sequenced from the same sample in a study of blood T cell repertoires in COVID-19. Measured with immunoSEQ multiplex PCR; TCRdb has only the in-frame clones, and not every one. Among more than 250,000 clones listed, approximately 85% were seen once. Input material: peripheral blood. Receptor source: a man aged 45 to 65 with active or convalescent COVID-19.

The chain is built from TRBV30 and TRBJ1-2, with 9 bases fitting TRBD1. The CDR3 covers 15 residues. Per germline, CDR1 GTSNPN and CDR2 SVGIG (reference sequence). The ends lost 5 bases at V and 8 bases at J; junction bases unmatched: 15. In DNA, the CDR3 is TGTGCCTGGCGACCTCCGGGACAGGGCCAAAGGGGCTACACCTTC. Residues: CAWRPPGQGQRGYTF.

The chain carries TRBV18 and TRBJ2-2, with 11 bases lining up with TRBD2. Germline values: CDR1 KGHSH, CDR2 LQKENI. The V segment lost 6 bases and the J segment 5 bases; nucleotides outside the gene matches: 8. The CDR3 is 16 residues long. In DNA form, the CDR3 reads TGTGCCAGCTCTCCTGGACTAGCGGGTACAACCGGGGAGCTGTTTTTT. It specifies CASSPGLAGTTGELFF.

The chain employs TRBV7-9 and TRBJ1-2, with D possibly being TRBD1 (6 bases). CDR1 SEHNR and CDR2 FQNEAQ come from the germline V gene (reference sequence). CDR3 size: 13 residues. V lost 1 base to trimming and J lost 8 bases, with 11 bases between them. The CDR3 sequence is CASSLEQGGGYTF. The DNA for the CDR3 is TGTGCCAGCAGCTTAGAACAGGGTGGCGGCTACACCTTC. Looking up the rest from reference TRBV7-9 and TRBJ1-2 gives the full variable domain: DTGVSQNPRHKITKRGQNVTFRCDPISEHNRLYWYRQTLGQGPEFLTYFQNEAQLEKSRLLSDRFSAERPKGSFSTLEIQRTEQGDSAMYLCASSLEQGGGYTFGSGTRLTVV.

In DNA, the CDR3 is TGTGCCAGCGGGAGGGGGGACGAACTGTTTTTT. Its protein product is CASGRGDELFF. The chain is built from TRBV12-3 or TRBV12-4 and TRBJ1-4; D is perhaps TRBD1 (6 bases). There are 11 residues in the CDR3. V was clipped by 8 bases and J by 12 bases, with 13 bases between them.

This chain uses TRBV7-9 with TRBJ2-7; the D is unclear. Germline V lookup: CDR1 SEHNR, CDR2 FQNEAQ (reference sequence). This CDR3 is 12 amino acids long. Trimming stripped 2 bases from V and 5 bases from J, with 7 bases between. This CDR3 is CASSLSVDEQYF. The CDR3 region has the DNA TGTGCCAGCAGCTTATCGGTAGACGAGCAGTACTTC.

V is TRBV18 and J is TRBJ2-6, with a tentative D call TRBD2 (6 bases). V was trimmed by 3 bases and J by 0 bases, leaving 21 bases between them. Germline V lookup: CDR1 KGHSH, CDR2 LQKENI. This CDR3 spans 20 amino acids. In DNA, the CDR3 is TGTGCCAGCTCACCTCCCCGGAGGCGGGGTTTTAGCTCTGGGGCCAACGTCCTGACTTTC. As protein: CASSPPRRRGFSSGANVLTF.

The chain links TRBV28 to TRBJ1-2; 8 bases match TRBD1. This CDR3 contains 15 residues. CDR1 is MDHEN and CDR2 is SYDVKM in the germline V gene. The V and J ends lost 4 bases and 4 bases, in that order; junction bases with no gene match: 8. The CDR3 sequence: CASSSSGGASYGYTF. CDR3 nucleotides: TGTGCCAGCAGTTCTTCAGGGGGCGCCAGCTATGGCTACACCTTC.

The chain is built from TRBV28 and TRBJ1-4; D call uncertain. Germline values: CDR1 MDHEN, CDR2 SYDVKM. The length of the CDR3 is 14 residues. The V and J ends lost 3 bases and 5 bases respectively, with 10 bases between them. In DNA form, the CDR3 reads TGTGCCAGCAGTTTTCCTGGACTAAATGAAAAACTGTTTTTT. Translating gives CASSFPGLNEKLFF.

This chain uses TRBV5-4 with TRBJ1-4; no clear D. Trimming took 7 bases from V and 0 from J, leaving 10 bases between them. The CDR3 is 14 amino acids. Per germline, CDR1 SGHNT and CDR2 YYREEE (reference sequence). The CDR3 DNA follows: TGTGCCAGCCCGCGCGAGGCAACTAATGAAAAACTGTTTTTT. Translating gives CASPREATNEKLFF.

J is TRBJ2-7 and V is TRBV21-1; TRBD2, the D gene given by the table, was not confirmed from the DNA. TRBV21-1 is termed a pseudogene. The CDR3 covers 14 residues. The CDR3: CASSAGRGPGEQYF. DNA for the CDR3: TGTGCCAGCAGCGCCGGGAGGGGCCCAGGCGAGCAGTACTTC.

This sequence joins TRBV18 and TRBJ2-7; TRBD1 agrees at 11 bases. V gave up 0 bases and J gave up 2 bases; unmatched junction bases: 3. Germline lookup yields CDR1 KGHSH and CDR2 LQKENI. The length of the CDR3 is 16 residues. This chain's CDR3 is CASSPPGTGGAYEQYF. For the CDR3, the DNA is TGTGCCAGCTCACCACCGGGGACAGGGGGGGCCTACGAGCAGTACTTC.

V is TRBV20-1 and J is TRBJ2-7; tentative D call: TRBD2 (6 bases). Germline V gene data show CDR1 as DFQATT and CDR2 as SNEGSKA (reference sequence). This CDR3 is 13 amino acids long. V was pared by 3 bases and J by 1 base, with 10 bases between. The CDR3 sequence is CSASGGTSYEQYF. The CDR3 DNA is TGCAGTGCTAGTGGCGGGACTTCCTACGAGCAGTACTTC.

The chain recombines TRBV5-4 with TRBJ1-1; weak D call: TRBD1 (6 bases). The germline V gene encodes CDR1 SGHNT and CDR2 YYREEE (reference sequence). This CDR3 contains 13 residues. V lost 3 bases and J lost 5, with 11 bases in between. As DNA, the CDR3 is TGTGCCAGCAGCTCAGGGCAGGGGACTGAAGCTTTCTTT. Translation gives CASSSGQGTEAFF.

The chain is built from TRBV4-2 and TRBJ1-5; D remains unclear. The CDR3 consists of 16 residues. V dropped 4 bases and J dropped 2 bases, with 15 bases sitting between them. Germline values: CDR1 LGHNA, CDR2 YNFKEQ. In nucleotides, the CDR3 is TGTGCCAGCAGCCCCACCTACCGGCAGGGCAATCAGCCCCAGCATTTT. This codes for CASSPTYRQGNQPQHF.